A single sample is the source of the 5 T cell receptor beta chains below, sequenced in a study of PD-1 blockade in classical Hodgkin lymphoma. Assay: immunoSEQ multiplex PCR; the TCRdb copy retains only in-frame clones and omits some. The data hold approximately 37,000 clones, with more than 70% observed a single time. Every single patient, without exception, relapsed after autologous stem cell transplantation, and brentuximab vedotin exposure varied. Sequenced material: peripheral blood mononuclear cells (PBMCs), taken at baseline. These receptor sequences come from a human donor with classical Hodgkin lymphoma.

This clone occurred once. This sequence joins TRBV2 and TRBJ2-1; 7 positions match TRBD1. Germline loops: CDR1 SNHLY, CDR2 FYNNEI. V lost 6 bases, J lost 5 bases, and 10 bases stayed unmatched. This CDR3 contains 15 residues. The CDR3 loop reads CASSLPSGTDNEQFF. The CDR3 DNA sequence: TGTGCCAGCAGCCTTCCCTCCGGGACAGACAATGAGCAGTTCTTC.

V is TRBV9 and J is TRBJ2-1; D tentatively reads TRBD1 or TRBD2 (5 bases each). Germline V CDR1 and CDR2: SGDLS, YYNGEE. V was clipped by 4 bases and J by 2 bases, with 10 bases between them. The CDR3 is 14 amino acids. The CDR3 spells CASSSRDAYNEQFF. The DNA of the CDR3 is TGTGCCAGCAGCAGCCGGGACGCCTACAATGAGCAGTTCTTC.

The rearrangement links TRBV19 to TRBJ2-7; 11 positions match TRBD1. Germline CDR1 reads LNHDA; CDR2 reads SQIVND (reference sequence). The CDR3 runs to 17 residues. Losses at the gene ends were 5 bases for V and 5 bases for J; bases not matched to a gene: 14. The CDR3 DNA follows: TGTGCCAGTAGTGCCACAAAATCCGGGACAGGGGGTGACGAGCAGTACTTC. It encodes CASSATKSGTGGDEQYF.

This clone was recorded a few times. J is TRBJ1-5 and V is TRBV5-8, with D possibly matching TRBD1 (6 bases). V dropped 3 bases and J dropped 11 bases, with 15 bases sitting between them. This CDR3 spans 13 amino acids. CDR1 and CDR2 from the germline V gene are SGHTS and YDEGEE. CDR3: CASSSWGAHSQHF. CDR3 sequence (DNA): TGTGCCAGCAGCTCTTGGGGGGCCCATTCCCAGCATTTT.

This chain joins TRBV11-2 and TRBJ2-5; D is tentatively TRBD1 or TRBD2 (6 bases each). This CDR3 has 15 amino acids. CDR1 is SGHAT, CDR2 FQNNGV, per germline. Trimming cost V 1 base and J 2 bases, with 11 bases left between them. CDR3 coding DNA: TGTGCCAGCAGCTTAGTGGGGGGCAGACAAGAGACCCAGTACTTC. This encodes CASSLVGGRQETQYF.